These 5 T cell receptor beta chains were all obtained from the same sample, sequenced in a study of identifying expanded T cells in peripheral blood. Sequencing was performed with immunoSEQ multiplex PCR; in TCRdb, only in-frame clones are kept and a portion is missing. The data contain under 85,000 clones, around 84% of them singletons. Sequenced sample: blood. These receptors all come from a person aged 18 to 75 in good health.

The table lists this clone with a few counts. The chain uses TRBV28 and TRBJ1-2; D not certain. CDR1 is MDHEN, CDR2 SYDVKM, per germline. CDR3 size: 14 residues. V was cut by 3 bases and J by 0 bases, with 8 bases left in between. The CDR3 sequence: CASSLTAANYGYTF. Here the CDR3 DNA reads TGTGCCAGCAGTTTGACCGCAGCTAACTATGGCTACACCTTC.

This chain joins TRBV7-9 and TRBJ2-3; TRBD1 might be the D (6 bases). The V end was cut by 5 bases, the J end by 2 bases, with 17 bases between. The CDR3 contains 16 residues. In germline, CDR1 is SEHNR, CDR2 FQNEAQ (reference sequence). Here the CDR3 DNA reads TGTGCCAGCAGCCCCATGACAGGACATAACACAGATACGCAGTATTTT. Its translation: CASSPMTGHNTDTQYF.

The chain combines TRBV2 with TRBJ2-5; D perhaps matches TRBD2 (6 bases). The CDR3 totals 14 residues. The germline CDR1 and CDR2 sequences are SNHLY and FYNNEI. Trimming removed 1 base from V and 4 bases from J, with 10 bases in between. For the CDR3, the DNA is TGTGCCAGCAGTGAAGACTGGGGAGGAGAGACCCAGTACTTC. Translation gives CASSEDWGGETQYF.

This chain connects TRBV7-2 to TRBJ2-5, with TRBD1 matching over 8 bases. Trimming cost V 6 bases and J 5 bases; bases outside gene matches: 5. This CDR3 comprises 13 residues. Germline CDR1 is SGHTA and CDR2 is FQGNSA. CDR3 nucleotides: TGTGCCAGCAGGAGGGGACAGGCGGAGACCCAGTACTTC. Translating it yields CASRRGQAETQYF.

The chain is built from TRBV28 and TRBJ1-5; unclear D gene. This CDR3 region has 13 residues. Germline-derived CDR1 and CDR2 are MDHEN and SYDVKM. CDR3 residues: CGAGPYSNQPQHF. The DNA for the CDR3 is TGTGGGGCCGGGCCGTATAGCAATCAGCCCCAGCATTTT.